One T cell receptor beta chain is described in this entry. TCRdb re-derived calls from the RT-PCR reads in MiXCR, one entry per CDR3 protein. The top ten clones hold roughly a quarter of a sample with around 170,000 distinct CDR3 sequences, about a quarter of them seen once. This specimen belongs to a study of patients and donors after allogeneic stem cell transplantation. Germline V gene data show CDR1 as SGHRS and CDR2 as YFSETQ. The V and J ends lost 6 bases and 2 bases respectively, with 15 bases between them. The CDR3 is 15 amino acids. The J gene is TRBJ2-1, the V gene TRBV5-1, with D tentatively TRBD1 (6 bases). Sequences were obtained from blood, either unsorted or a sorted T cell fraction (not recorded which). The receptor's source is a human donor who was either an allogeneic HSCT recipient or a stem cell or donor lymphocyte infusion donor (not recorded which). It is not recorded whose cells these are; they may come from a transplant donor. CDR3 region: CASTSSQGTYNEQFF. DNA for the CDR3: TGCGCCAGCACATCCAGCCAGGGGACCTACAATGAGCAGTTCTTC.